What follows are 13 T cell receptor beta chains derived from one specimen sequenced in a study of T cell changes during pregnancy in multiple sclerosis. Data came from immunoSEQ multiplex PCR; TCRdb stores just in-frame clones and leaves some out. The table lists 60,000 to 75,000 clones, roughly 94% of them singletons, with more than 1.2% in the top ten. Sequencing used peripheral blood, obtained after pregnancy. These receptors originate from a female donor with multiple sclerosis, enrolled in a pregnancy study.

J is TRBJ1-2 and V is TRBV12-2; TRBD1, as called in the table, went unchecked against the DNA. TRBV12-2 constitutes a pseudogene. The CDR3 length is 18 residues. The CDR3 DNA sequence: TGTGCAAGTCGCTTAGCGGTTCGCCAGGGCGGTCTGAACTATGGCTACACCTTC. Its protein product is CASRLAVRQGGLNYGYTF.

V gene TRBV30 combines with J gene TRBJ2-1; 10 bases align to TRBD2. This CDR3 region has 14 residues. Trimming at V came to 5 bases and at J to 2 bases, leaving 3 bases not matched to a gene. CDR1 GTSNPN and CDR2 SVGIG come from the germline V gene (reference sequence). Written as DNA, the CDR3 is TGTGCCTGGGGAACTAGCGGGACCTACAATGAGCAGTTCTTC. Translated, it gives CAWGTSGTYNEQFF.

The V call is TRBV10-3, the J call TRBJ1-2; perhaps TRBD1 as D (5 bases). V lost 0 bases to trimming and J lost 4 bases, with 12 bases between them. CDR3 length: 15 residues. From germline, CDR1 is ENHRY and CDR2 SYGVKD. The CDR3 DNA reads TGTGCCATCAGTGAGTCCGCAGGGTCAACCTATGGCTACACCTTC. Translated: CAISESAGSTYGYTF.

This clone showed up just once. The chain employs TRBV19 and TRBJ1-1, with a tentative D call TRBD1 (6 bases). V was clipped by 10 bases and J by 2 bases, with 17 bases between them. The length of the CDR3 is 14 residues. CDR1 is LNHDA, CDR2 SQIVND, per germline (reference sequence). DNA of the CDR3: TGTGCCACCCAGCGGGGGGGCGCCAACACTGAAGCTTTCTTT. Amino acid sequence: CATQRGGANTEAFF.

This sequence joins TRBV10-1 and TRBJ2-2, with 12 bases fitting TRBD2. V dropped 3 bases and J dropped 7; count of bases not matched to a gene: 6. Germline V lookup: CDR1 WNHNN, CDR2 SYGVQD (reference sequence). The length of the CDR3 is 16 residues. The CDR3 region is CASSEPGTSGYGELFF. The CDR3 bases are TGCGCCAGCAGTGAACCCGGGACTAGCGGGTACGGGGAGCTGTTTTTT.

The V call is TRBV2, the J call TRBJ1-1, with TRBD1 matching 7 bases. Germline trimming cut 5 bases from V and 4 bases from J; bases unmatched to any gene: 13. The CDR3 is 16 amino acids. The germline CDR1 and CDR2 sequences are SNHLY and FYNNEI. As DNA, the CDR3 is TGTGCCAGCAGTCTTAGACAGGGTAGTGCCCCCACTGAAGCTTTCTTT. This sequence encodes CASSLRQGSAPTEAFF.

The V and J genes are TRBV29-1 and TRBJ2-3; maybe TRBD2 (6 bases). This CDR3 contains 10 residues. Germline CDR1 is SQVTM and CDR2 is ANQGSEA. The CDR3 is CIAATDTQYF. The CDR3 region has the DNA TGCATAGCGGCCACAGATACGCAGTATTTT.

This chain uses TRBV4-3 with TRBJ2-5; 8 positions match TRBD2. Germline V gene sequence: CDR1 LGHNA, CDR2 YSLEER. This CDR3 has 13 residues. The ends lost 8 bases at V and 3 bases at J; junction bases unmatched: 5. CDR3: CASGPGLEETQYF. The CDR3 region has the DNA TGCGCCAGCGGACCGGGACTAGAAGAGACCCAGTACTTC.

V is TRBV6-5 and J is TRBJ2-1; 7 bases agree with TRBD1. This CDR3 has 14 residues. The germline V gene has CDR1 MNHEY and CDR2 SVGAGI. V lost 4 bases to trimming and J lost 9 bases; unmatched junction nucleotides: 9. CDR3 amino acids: CASSSGTAGSEQFF. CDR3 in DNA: TGTGCCAGCAGTTCTGGGACAGCAGGTTCTGAGCAGTTCTTC.

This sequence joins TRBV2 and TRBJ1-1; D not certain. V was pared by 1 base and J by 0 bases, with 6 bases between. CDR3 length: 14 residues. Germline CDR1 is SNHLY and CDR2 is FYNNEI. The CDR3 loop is CASSEGVVNTEAFF. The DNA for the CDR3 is TGTGCCAGCAGTGAAGGTGTAGTGAACACTGAAGCTTTCTTT.

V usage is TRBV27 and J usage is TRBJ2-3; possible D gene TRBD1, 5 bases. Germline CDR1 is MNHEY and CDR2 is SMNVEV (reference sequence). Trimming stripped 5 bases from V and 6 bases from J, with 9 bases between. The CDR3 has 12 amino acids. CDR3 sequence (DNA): TGTGCCAGCAGTGCAGGGTTGGATACGCAGTATTTT. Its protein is CASSAGLDTQYF.

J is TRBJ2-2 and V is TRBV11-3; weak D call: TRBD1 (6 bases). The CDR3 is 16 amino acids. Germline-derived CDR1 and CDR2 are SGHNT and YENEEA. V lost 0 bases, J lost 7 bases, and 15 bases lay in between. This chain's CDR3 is CASSLEGARSGGELFF. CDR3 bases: TGTGCCAGCAGCTTAGAGGGGGCGCGATCAGGCGGGGAGCTGTTTTTT.

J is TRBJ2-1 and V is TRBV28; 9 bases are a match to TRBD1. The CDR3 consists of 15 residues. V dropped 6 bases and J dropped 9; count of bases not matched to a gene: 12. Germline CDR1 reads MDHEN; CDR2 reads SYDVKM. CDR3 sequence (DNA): TGTGCCAGCAGAATCCCGGGACAGGGCGAGGGTGAGCAGTTCTTC. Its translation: CASRIPGQGEGEQFF.